A selection of T cell receptor beta chains follows, all from one sample in a study of shared clonotypes between healthy human individuals. The data were produced by immunoSEQ multiplex PCR, yet TCRdb's version contains in-frame clones alone and is incomplete. The sample records hundreds of thousands of clones, approximately 73% being singletons. The sequenced material came from memory CD4+ T cells sorted from blood. The receptors stem from a woman aged 30 to 39 in good health. Each CDR3 is given with its conserved first and last residue. D genes are given only for firm matches. Expanded clones get a size class; other rows say once, few or many, or leave the size out.

clone_size cdr3_length d_call j_call v_call cdr3_nt cdr3_aa
. 16 . TRBJ1-3 TRBV18 TGTGCCAGCTCACTGAATACTCAGGACTCTGGAAACACCATATATTTT CASSLNTQDSGNTIYF
. 13 . TRBJ2-6 TRBV11-3 TGTGCCAGCAGCTTCACTGGGGCCAACGTCCTGACTTTC CASSFTGANVLTF
. 13 . TRBJ2-5 TRBV5-1 TGCGCCAGCAGGACCTACCCTCAAGAGACCCAGTACTTC CASRTYPQETQYF
. 15 . TRBJ1-3 TRBV6-5 TGTGCCAGCAGCCTGCGGGGCTCCTCTGGAAACACCATATATTTT CASSLRGSSGNTIYF
few 15 TRBD2 TRBJ2-5 TRBV5-4 TGTGCCAGCAGCAGAGCGGGAGGGCCCGGGGAGACCCAGTACTTC CASSRAGGPGETQYF
. 13 . TRBJ2-7 TRBV30 TGTGCCTGGAGTGAGAACAGCCAGGGCGAGCAGTACTTC CAWSENSQGEQYF
. 16 . TRBJ1-3 TRBV30 TGTGCCTGGACAGCGAAGGGGCTGCTCTCTGGAAACACCATATATTTT CAWTAKGLLSGNTIYF
. 14 . TRBJ1-2 TRBV7-9 TGTGCCAGCAGCCCCGATCGGCCAGCCCATGGCTACACCTTC CASSPDRPAHGYTF
. 16 . TRBJ2-5 TRBV4-1 TGCGCCAGCAGCCAAGGGCCCGGGGCGGGCGGAGAGACCCAGTACTTC CASSQGPGAGGETQYF
. 13 . TRBJ2-7 TRBV29-1 TGCAGCGTTGAGTGGGGGACCTCCTACGAGCAGTACTTC CSVEWGTSYEQYF
. 15 TRBD2 TRBJ2-7 TRBV6-1 TGTGCCAGCGAAGATCGGCGGGGGAAACTCTACGAGCAGTACTTC CASEDRRGKLYEQYF
. 16 TRBD1 TRBJ1-1 TRBV5-1 TGCGCCAGCAGTTACGCGGGACAGGGGGCGAGTACTGAAGCTTTCTTT CASSYAGQGASTEAFF
. 13 TRBD1 TRBJ1-1 TRBV2 TGTGCCAGCAGAGGAGGGACAGGCACTGAAGCTTTCTTT CASRGGTGTEAFF
. 14 TRBD2 TRBJ2-3 TRBV7-3 TGTGCCAGCAGCTCGAGACTAGCGGCAGATACGCAGTATTTT CASSSRLAADTQYF
. 9 . TRBJ1-2 TRBV20-1 TGCAGTGTCCAAGATGGCTACACCTTC CSVQDGYTF
. 14 . TRBJ2-3 TRBV18 TGTGCCAGCTCACCCACGACAGCAACAGATACGCAGTATTTT CASSPTTATDTQYF
many 15 . TRBJ2-1 TRBV5-1 TGCGCCAGCAGCTCGGATAGCGGCTCCTACAATGAGCAGTTCTTC CASSSDSGSYNEQFF